These 3 T cell receptor beta chains came from one sample sequenced in a study of blood T cell repertoires in COVID-19. Here immunoSEQ multiplex PCR was the method, and the copy in TCRdb shows in-frame clones only, minus some. The table has around 220,000 clones, almost 90% seen once. Sequenced sample: PBMCs or T cells enriched from blood (not recorded which). All receptors come from a man younger than 45 who had been exposed to COVID-19.

The chain combines TRBV5-5 with TRBJ1-5, with a possible D match to TRBD1 (5 bases). The CDR3 extends over 18 amino acids. From germline, CDR1 is SGHKS and CDR2 YYEKEE (reference sequence). V lost 3 bases, J lost 0 bases, and 19 bases lay in between. For the CDR3, the DNA is TGTGCCAGCAGCTGGAGGGGCGGGGGGAAAGGTAGCAATCAGCCCCAGCATTTT. It translates to CASSWRGGGKGSNQPQHF.

The chain links TRBV10-3 to TRBJ1-5, with 9 bases fitting TRBD1. Germline assignment: CDR1 ENHRY and CDR2 SYGVKD. This CDR3 comprises 17 residues. The V gene end was trimmed by 8 bases and the J gene end by 4 bases; junction bases not matched to a gene: 15. The CDR3 region has the DNA TGTGCCATCGCGGATCACAGGGGGCAGAGATCAAATCAGCCCCAGCATTTT. This encodes CAIADHRGQRSNQPQHF.

The rearrangement links TRBV24-1 to TRBJ2-2, with 12 nucleotides matching TRBD2. Germline lookup yields CDR1 KGHDR and CDR2 SFDVKD. The CDR3 runs 16 residues. Losses at the gene ends were 4 bases for V and 7 bases for J; bases not matched to a gene: 6. Here the CDR3 reads CATSESLAGGIGELFF. The CDR3 region has the DNA TGTGCCACCAGTGAATCACTAGCGGGGGGAATCGGGGAGCTGTTTTTT.